Below are 11 T cell receptor beta chains sequenced from a single sample in a study of chemoradiotherapy in HPV16-positive cancers. Method: immunoSEQ multiplex PCR; TCRdb's copy keeps in-frame clones and lacks some. Among 1,500 to 2,000 clones listed, 55% to 85% were seen once. Source: tumor tissue, taken from a patient who underwent chemoradiotherapy. The receptors derive from a human donor with HPV-associated anogenital cancer.

The chain is built from TRBV11-2 and TRBJ2-5, with 9 bases lining up with TRBD1. TRBJ2-7 matches the DNA end more closely, so the J call is doubtful. This CDR3 spans 15 amino acids. Germline CDR1 and CDR2: SGHAT and FQNNGV. In DNA form, the CDR3 reads TGTGCCAGCAGCTTAGGACAGGGGGGCCCCTACGAGCAGTACTTC. Its translation is CASSLGQGGPYEQYF.

V and J are TRBV4-1 and TRBJ1-3; D unresolved. Germline CDR1 and CDR2: MGHRA and YSYEKL. This CDR3 has 14 amino acids. V lost 1 base and J lost 6, with 10 bases in between. CDR3: CASSQGTPPNTIYF. CDR3 nucleotide sequence: TGCGCCAGCAGCCAAGGAACCCCCCCAAACACCATATATTTT.

The chain employs TRBV5-1 and TRBJ2-3, with unresolved D. Trimming removed 2 bases at V and 1 base at J, with 8 bases between. The CDR3 runs 14 residues. Looked up from germline, CDR1 is SGHRS and CDR2 is YFSETQ. The CDR3 DNA is TGCGCCAGCAGCTTTGGGCGCGGCACAGATACGCAGTATTTT. Translating it yields CASSFGRGTDTQYF.

This chain links TRBV18 with TRBJ1-1; no firm D call. The germline V gene encodes CDR1 KGHSH and CDR2 LQKENI. V lost 4 bases and J 3 bases, leaving 9 bases between the germline ends. The CDR3 runs to 13 residues. The CDR3 DNA follows: TGTGCCAGCTCACTAACCGGGGACACTGAAGCTTTCTTT. It yields the protein CASSLTGDTEAFF.

The chain links TRBV2 to TRBJ2-7, with a possible D match to TRBD2 (6 bases). CDR1 and CDR2 from the germline V gene are SNHLY and FYNNEI. V dropped 10 bases and J dropped 4 bases, with 20 bases sitting between them. The CDR3 spans 14 residues. CDR3 DNA sequence: TGTGCCACAGCAGCTAGGGAGACTAGGTACGAGCAGTACTTC. Protein product: CATAARETRYEQYF.

J is TRBJ1-5 and V is TRBV21-1. TRBV21-1 is noted as a pseudogene. The CDR3 is 11 residues long. DNA of the CDR3: TGTGCCAGCAGCAGTCCGGGGCCCCAGCATTTT. It translates to CASSSPGPQHF.

The chain employs TRBV7-2 and TRBJ2-3; D may be TRBD2 (5 bases). Germline-derived CDR1 and CDR2 are SGHTA and FQGNSA. CDR3 size: 15 residues. V was clipped by 4 bases and J by 1 base, with 12 bases between them. Written as DNA, the CDR3 is TGTGCCAGCAGCTCAGACCTCGGGGGCACAGATACGCAGTATTTT. Encoded protein: CASSSDLGGTDTQYF.

The chain combines TRBV4-1 with TRBJ2-2, with TRBD2 identical over 8 bases. Germline V gene data show CDR1 as MGHRA and CDR2 as YSYEKL. Trimming cost V 10 bases and J 3 bases; bases outside gene matches: 10. The CDR3 is 15 amino acids. The CDR3 sequence: CATRRGGLDTGELFF. For the CDR3, the DNA is TGCGCCACCAGACGGGGGGGCCTCGACACCGGGGAGCTGTTTTTT.

The rearrangement joins TRBV28 to TRBJ1-6; 7 nucleotides match TRBD1. The CDR3 extends over 13 amino acids. CDR1 is MDHEN, CDR2 SYDVKM, per germline. The ends lost 4 bases at V and 13 bases at J; junction bases unmatched: 7. The chain's CDR3 is CASSSQTGSPLHF. CDR3 DNA sequence: TGTGCCAGCAGTTCCCAGACAGGGTCTCCCCTCCACTTT. The entire variable domain, with the rest obtained from reference TRBV28 and TRBJ1-6, is as follows: DVKVTQSSRYLVKRTGEKVFLECVQDMDHENMFWYRQDPGLGLRLIYFSYDVKMKEKGDIPEGYSVSREKKERFSLILESASTNQTSMYLCASSSQTGSPLHFGNGTRLTVT.

This rearrangement joins TRBV6-5 to TRBJ2-7; TRBD1 agrees at 8 bases. This CDR3 region has 12 residues. CDR1 and CDR2 from the germline V gene are MNHEY and SVGAGI. J was trimmed by 5 bases and V by 6 bases; bases with no gene match: 3. CDR3 in DNA: TGTGCCAGCAGACAGGGGGAGGACGAGCAGTACTTC. Its protein product is CASRQGEDEQYF.

This clone has a single count. The chain combines TRBV5-1 with TRBJ2-7; D possibly uses TRBD1 or TRBD2 (6 bases each). This CDR3 spans 15 amino acids. Germline V lookup: CDR1 SGHRS, CDR2 YFSETQ. V lost 3 bases and J lost 0, with 13 bases in between. Here the CDR3 reads CASSSLGGSSYEQYF. DNA for the CDR3: TGCGCCAGCAGCTCTTTAGGGGGGAGCTCCTACGAGCAGTACTTC.